Below are 32 T cell receptor beta chains sequenced from a single sample in a study of early T cells in non-severe SARS-CoV-2 infection (dated by TCRdb to about 2021). Libraries were made using 5' RACE. Sequencing was carried out with a NextSeq 500. TCRdb reworked the public reads: Q25 trimming with fastp, MiXCR clone assembly, productive beta chains retained. Duplicate CDR3 protein sequences are folded into a single record with the most common DNA and genes. In all, the sample holds approximately 60,000 distinct CDR3 sequences, and roughly 13% of those were seen once. Together, the top ten hold approximately 2.9% of the sample. Input material: whole blood. These receptors were obtained from an adult who was a healthcare worker with PCR-confirmed SARS-CoV-2 infection or an uninfected control (not recorded which).

This clonotype came up many times. This chain uses TRBV7-9 with TRBJ1-5, with TRBD1 as a possible D gene (6 bases). CDR3 length: 16 amino acids. The V gene lost 0 bases and the J gene lost 7 bases, with 16 bases spanning the gap. Germline assignment: CDR1 SEHNR and CDR2 FQNEAQ (reference sequence). CDR3 sequence reads: CASSLATGLRGQPQHF. The CDR3 nucleotides are TGTGCCAGCAGCTTAGCTACAGGGCTCAGGGGACAGCCCCAGCATTTT.

This clonotype was observed a handful of times. The chain carries TRBV5-1 and TRBJ2-2, with TRBD2 as a possible D gene (5 bases). This CDR3 contains 14 residues. V was cut by 0 bases and J by 5 bases, with 8 bases left in between. CDR1 and CDR2 from the germline V gene are SGHRS and YFSETQ. For the CDR3, the DNA is TGCGCCAGCAGCTTGGGGTCGGGGACCGGGGAGCTGTTTTTT. Its protein product is CASSLGSGTGELFF.

This clonotype was counted many times. The chain recombines TRBV29-1 with TRBJ2-1, with 7 nucleotides matching TRBD2. The CDR3 loop spans 13 amino acids. CDR1 and CDR2 from the germline V gene are SQVTM and ANQGSEA. V lost 8 bases, J lost 3 bases, and 7 bases stayed unmatched. The CDR3 DNA sequence: TGCAGCCTTGGGCTAGCGGACTACAATGAGCAGTTCTTC. As protein: CSLGLADYNEQFF.

This chain links TRBV5-1 with TRBJ1-3; D call uncertain. Looked up from germline, CDR1 is SGHRS and CDR2 is YFSETQ. With 5 bases removed from V and 4 bases from J, the gap between germline ends came to 10 bases. The CDR3 has 13 amino acids. Here the CDR3 reads CASRQESGNTIYF. The CDR3 DNA is TGCGCCAGCAGGCAGGAGAGCGGAAACACCATATATTTT.

In this sample, this clonotype turned up a few times. The rearrangement uses TRBV11-2 and TRBJ1-5; tentatively, D is TRBD1 (5 bases). Germline lookup yields CDR1 SGHAT and CDR2 FQNNGV. The CDR3 covers 17 residues. Between the trimmed V and J ends, which lost 1 base and 0 bases, there was a span of 13 bases. CDR3 amino acids: CASSLGDRYDSNQPQHF. CDR3 DNA: TGTGCCAGCAGCTTAGGAGACAGATATGATAGCAATCAGCCCCAGCATTTT.

The chain carries TRBV29-1 and TRBJ1-1, with TRBD1 matching over 7 bases. With V trimmed by 2 bases and J by 6 bases, 6 bases remained unmatched. CDR1 is SQVTM, CDR2 ANQGSEA, per germline. The CDR3 loop spans 13 amino acids. CDR3 amino acids: CSVETPQGAEAFF. The CDR3 coding sequence is TGCAGCGTTGAAACACCCCAGGGGGCTGAAGCTTTCTTT.

This clonotype was detected a few times. The J gene is TRBJ1-5, the V gene TRBV28, with D unclear. CDR1 and CDR2 from the germline V gene are MDHEN and SYDVKM. The V and J ends lost 6 bases and 7 bases respectively, with 16 bases between them. The CDR3 covers 14 residues. The CDR3 region is CASSHLQSTQPQHF. The CDR3 nucleotides read TGTGCCAGCAGCCACCTCCAAAGCACCCAGCCCCAGCATTTT.

This clonotype was counted ten times or more. V is TRBV6-1 and J is TRBJ2-3, with D hard to call. V dropped 5 bases and J dropped 2 bases, with 14 bases sitting between them. Per germline, CDR1 MNHNS and CDR2 SASEGT. CDR3 length equals 15 residues. The CDR3 DNA reads TGTGCCAGCAGTCCTTTATGGGCCCCCACAGATACGCAGTATTTT. This codes for CASSPLWAPTDTQYF.

This clonotype was seen ten or more times. This rearrangement joins TRBV12-3 or TRBV12-4 to TRBJ2-1, with TRBD2 identical over 8 bases. V lost 7 bases, J lost 5 bases, and 10 bases stayed unmatched. This CDR3 has 15 residues. The CDR3 DNA reads as TGTGCCAGCATTCGCCAAAGCGGGGGACACAATGAGCAGTTCTTC. Translated: CASIRQSGGHNEQFF.

This clonotype was counted between two and nine times. The V call is TRBV12-3 or TRBV12-4, the J call TRBJ2-3, with D tentatively TRBD1 (5 bases). The CDR3 consists of 15 residues. Trimming shortened V by 6 bases and J by 2 bases, and 15 bases separated the two germline ends. The CDR3 reads CASSQYPGYTDTQYF. The CDR3, as DNA: TGTGCCAGCAGCCAGTATCCAGGGTACACAGATACGCAGTATTTT.

This clonotype was seen many times. The V call is TRBV27, the J call TRBJ2-1; D unresolved. Germline CDR1 and CDR2: MNHEY and SMNVEV (reference sequence). This CDR3 contains 15 residues. Trimming stripped 2 bases from V and 1 base from J, with 9 bases between. CDR3 sequence reads: CASSLQSLSYNEQFF. The CDR3 region has the DNA TGTGCCAGCAGTTTACAGAGCCTATCCTACAATGAGCAGTTCTTC.

The CDR3 reads CSLSFSGSETDTQYF. The CDR3 DNA is TGCAGCTTGTCCTTTAGCGGGAGTGAAACAGATACGCAGTATTTT. The chain links TRBV29-1 to TRBJ2-3, with 9 bases identical to TRBD2. This CDR3 region has 15 residues. Germline CDR1 reads SQVTM; CDR2 reads ANQGSEA. V shed 8 bases and J 3 bases; nucleotides not matched to a gene: 12.

This clonotype showed up many times. V is TRBV12-3 or TRBV12-4 and J is TRBJ1-1; possibly TRBD1 for D (5 bases). The CDR3 contains 15 residues. V was trimmed by 6 bases and J by 5 bases, leaving 19 bases between them. The CDR3 protein is CASRVLSGRGTEAFF. The DNA of the CDR3 is TGTGCCAGCAGAGTCCTATCAGGGCGGGGTACTGAAGCTTTCTTT.

This clonotype was seen at least ten times. The rearrangement joins TRBV28 to TRBJ2-2; 8 bases are a match to TRBD1. J gave up 0 bases and V 4 bases, and 1 base lay outside the gene matches. The CDR3 spans 15 residues. Germline values: CDR1 MDHEN, CDR2 SYDVKM. CDR3 loop: CASSSTGANTGELFF. In nucleotides, the CDR3 is TGTGCCAGCAGTTCGACAGGGGCGAACACCGGGGAGCTGTTTTTT.

Only a few counts were recorded for this clonotype. The genes are TRBV5-8 and TRBJ2-3; the match to TRBD2 covers 14 bases. The CDR3 sequence is 14 residues long. In germline, CDR1 is SGHTS, CDR2 YDEGEE. Germline trimming cut 9 bases from V and 4 bases from J; bases unmatched to any gene: 4. CDR3 region: CANGLAGGSDTQYF. The CDR3 DNA sequence: TGTGCCAACGGACTAGCGGGAGGATCAGATACGCAGTATTTT.

This chain joins TRBV30 and TRBJ2-1, with a weak D call TRBD2 (5 bases). The CDR3 consists of 11 residues. Per the germline V gene, CDR1 is GTSNPN and CDR2 is SVGIG (reference sequence). V lost 3 bases, J lost 7 bases, and 7 bases lay in between. CDR3 bases: TGTGCCTGGAGCGGGGTGAATGAGCAGTTCTTC. It yields the protein CAWSGVNEQFF.

The rearrangement uses TRBV5-1 and TRBJ2-7; possibly TRBD1 for D (7 bases). CDR1 and CDR2 (germline): SGHRS, YFSETQ. This CDR3 has 18 amino acids. V dropped 3 bases and J dropped 3 bases, with 25 bases sitting between them. CDR3 in amino acids: CASSSTGPTALAYYEQYF. CDR3 nucleotide sequence: TGCGCCAGCAGCTCGACAGGGCCTACGGCTCTAGCGTACTACGAGCAGTACTTC.

The rearrangement uses TRBV3-1 and TRBJ2-2; 7 bases map to TRBD1. Germline-derived CDR1 and CDR2 are LGHDT and YNNKEL (reference sequence). Trimming cost V 1 base and J 6 bases; bases outside gene matches: 2. This CDR3 is 14 amino acids long. This chain's CDR3 is CASSQGGQPGELFF. The CDR3 region has the DNA TGTGCCAGCAGCCAAGGGGGACAGCCCGGGGAGCTGTTTTTT.

This clonotype came up many times. This chain uses TRBV6-1 with TRBJ1-4; 10 bases match TRBD1. CDR1 and CDR2 (germline): MNHNS, SASEGT. The CDR3 runs 14 residues. The trim removed 6 bases at V and 8 bases at J, leaving 6 bases unmatched. DNA of the CDR3: TGTGCCAGCAGATCCGGGACAGGGGAAGAAAAACTGTTTTTT. The encoded protein is CASRSGTGEEKLFF.

In this sample, this clonotype turned up a few times. The V call is TRBV14, the J call TRBJ2-1; 13 nucleotides agree with TRBD2. Germline loops: CDR1 SGHDN, CDR2 FVKESK. Trimming removed 4 bases from V and 13 bases from J; junction bases left unmatched: 13. The CDR3 is made up of 16 amino acids. The CDR3 DNA reads as TGTGCCAGCAGCCGATCCGGGACTAGCGGGAAAAATCGTCAGTTCTTC. Translation gives CASSRSGTSGKNRQFF.

The chain combines TRBV6-5 with TRBJ2-6; no firm D call. The length of the CDR3 is 17 residues. The V end was cut by 7 bases, the J end by 0 bases, with 16 bases between. Germline values: CDR1 MNHEY, CDR2 SVGAGI. This CDR3 is CASTPSGGSSGANVLTF. As DNA, the CDR3 is TGTGCCAGCACCCCATCGGGCGGTAGCTCTGGGGCCAACGTCCTGACTTTC.

This clonotype occurred many times. The rearrangement uses TRBV12-3 or TRBV12-4 and TRBJ2-2, with TRBD1 matching 7 bases. The V gene end was trimmed by 8 bases and the J gene end by 2 bases; junction bases not matched to a gene: 14. The CDR3 is made up of 17 amino acids. The CDR3 nucleotides read TGTGCCAGCTGCGACCCGTCGGGACAGTTTAACACCGGGGAGCTGTTTTTT. This translates into CASCDPSGQFNTGELFF.

This clonotype has a count of ten or more. The chain uses TRBV7-8 and TRBJ2-1, with a possible D match to TRBD1 (6 bases). This CDR3 contains 16 residues. Germline values: CDR1 SGHVS, CDR2 FQNEAQ. V shed 6 bases and J shed 0 bases, with 15 bases lying between them. The CDR3 loop reads CASSSNQGSSYNEQFF. The CDR3 bases are TGTGCCAGCAGTTCGAACCAGGGGAGCTCCTACAATGAGCAGTTCTTC.

Only a few counts were recorded for this clonotype. This chain links TRBV20-1 with TRBJ2-1, with TRBD2 matching 7 bases. There are 12 residues in the CDR3. Germline CDR1 reads DFQATT; CDR2 reads SNEGSKA (reference sequence). Losses at the gene ends were 4 bases for V and 12 bases for J; bases not matched to a gene: 9. The CDR3 region has the DNA TGCAGTGCTACCCTCAGGGCGGGGGTGCAGTTCTTC. Translation: CSATLRAGVQFF.

This clonotype came up many times. The genes are TRBV7-8 and TRBJ2-1; TRBD2 matches at 9 bases. J lost 6 bases, V lost 7 bases, and 10 bases had no gene match. CDR3 length equals 15 residues. Germline lookup yields CDR1 SGHVS and CDR2 FQNEAQ. The CDR3 nucleotides are TGTGCCAGCACCGTGGGGCTAGCGGGATCCAATGAGCAGTTCTTC. It is translated as CASTVGLAGSNEQFF.

This clonotype was seen at least ten times. The gene calls are TRBV11-1 and TRBJ1-5, with D unresolved. This CDR3 has 13 amino acids. CDR1 is SGHAT and CDR2 is FQDESV in the germline V gene (reference sequence). The germline V and J ends were trimmed by 6 bases and 6 bases, with 12 bases remaining between them. The CDR3: CASSSGNTQPQHF. The CDR3 DNA sequence: TGTGCCAGCAGTTCCGGGAACACTCAGCCCCAGCATTTT. Combining the CDR3 with reference TRBV11-1 and TRBJ1-5 gives the whole variable domain EAEVAQSPRYKITEKSQAVAFWCDPISGHATLYWYRQILGQGPELLVQFQDESVVDDSQLPKDRFSAERLKGVDSTLKIQPAELGDSAMYLCASSSGNTQPQHFGDGTRLSIL.

In its sample, this clonotype was seen many times. This chain joins TRBV7-9 and TRBJ2-1, with a possible D match to TRBD1 (5 bases). The germline V gene encodes CDR1 SEHNR and CDR2 FQNEAQ (reference sequence). V lost 3 bases and J lost 3, with 9 bases in between. The CDR3 is made up of 14 amino acids. CDR3 sequence: CASSFSRVYNEQFF. The DNA of the CDR3 is TGTGCCAGCAGCTTTAGCAGGGTCTACAATGAGCAGTTCTTC.

The chain carries TRBV29-1 and TRBJ2-3; D call uncertain. V lost 0 bases to trimming and J lost 6 bases, with 10 bases between them. Germline-derived CDR1 and CDR2 are SQVTM and ANQGSEA. The CDR3 totals 13 residues. CDR3 residues: CSVEDGWRDTQYF. CDR3 DNA: TGCAGCGTTGAAGACGGGTGGCGGGATACGCAGTATTTT.

This clonotype was observed a few times. V and J are TRBV20-1 and TRBJ1-4, with D possibly being TRBD1 (5 bases). V lost 4 bases to trimming and J lost 4 bases, with 13 bases between them. Germline lookup yields CDR1 DFQATT and CDR2 SNEGSKA (reference sequence). This CDR3 contains 14 residues. CDR3 loop: CSATVGTRNEKLFF. Written as DNA, the CDR3 is TGCAGTGCTACAGTCGGGACCCGTAATGAAAAACTGTTTTTT.

Many counts were recorded for this clonotype. V gene TRBV29-1 combines with J gene TRBJ2-1; possibly TRBD2 for D (6 bases). The CDR3 runs to 14 residues. Germline values: CDR1 SQVTM, CDR2 ANQGSEA. V was clipped by 1 base and J by 9 bases, with 16 bases between them. DNA for the CDR3: TGCAGCGTTGAAGGGGGACGGGGGAGGACTGAGCAGTTCTTC. Its translation: CSVEGGRGRTEQFF.

The chain recombines TRBV7-9 with TRBJ1-5; no clear D. V was shortened by 5 bases and J by 7 bases, with 12 bases between the two germline ends. The CDR3 length is 13 residues. CDR1 is SEHNR and CDR2 is FQNEAQ in the germline V gene (reference sequence). DNA of the CDR3: TGTGCCAGCAGCCCCTTCCTTAGCCAGCCCCAGCATTTT. Amino acids: CASSPFLSQPQHF. Full variable domain (missing parts from reference TRBV7-9 and TRBJ1-5): DTGVSQNPRHKITKRGQNVTFRCDPISEHNRLYWYRQTLGQGPEFLTYFQNEAQLEKSRLLSDRFSAERPKGSFSTLEIQRTEQGDSAMYLCASSPFLSQPQHFGDGTRLSIL.

Concerning this clonotype: A much larger clone differs by one base, so this may be a read error. The chain has TRBV18 and TRBJ2-6; a possible D gene is TRBD2 (5 bases). The CDR3 contains 15 residues. Germline values: CDR1 KGHSH, CDR2 LQKENI. CDR3 residues: CASSPPYTRANVPTF. The CDR3 DNA is TGTGCCAGCTCACCTCCTTACACTAGGGCCAACGTCCCGACTTTC.